These 28 T cell receptor beta chains share one sample of origin, sequenced in a study of beta chain features in type 1 diabetes. What these receptors recognize is not known. Reverse transcription of all isolated RNA meant that expressed TCRB transcripts were sequenced. TCRdb's copy holds only in-frame clones and misses some; the assay was immunoSEQ multiplex PCR. This table has roughly 150,000 clones, 6.5% to 9.5% appearing once. The study's findings and limits: Significant though moderate, a shortening of TCRB CDR3s appeared in all four CD4+ subsets of Type 1 diabetes patients.

Sequenced material: central memory CD4+ T cells from blood. The receptors stem from a woman between 40 and 55 years old with type 1 diabetes.

V is TRBV10-2 and J is TRBJ2-5; TRBD2 might be the D (5 bases). V was pared by 10 bases and J by 3 bases, with 12 bases between. From germline, CDR1 is WSHSY and CDR2 SAAADI. The CDR3 runs 12 residues. The CDR3 DNA reads as TGCGCCACCCAGGACTCGAAAGAGACCCAGTACTTC. Protein: CATQDSKETQYF.

This clone has a handful of counts. The chain has TRBV7-7 and TRBJ2-1; no definite D call. The CDR3 totals 13 residues. The germline V and J ends were trimmed by 3 bases and 5 bases, with 8 bases remaining between them. The germline V gene has CDR1 SSHAT and CDR2 FNYEAQ (reference sequence). CDR3 DNA: TGTGCCAGCAGCTTGGGCAGGAACAATGAGCAGTTCTTC. Its translation is CASSLGRNNEQFF.

This clone was counted between two and nine times. This chain joins TRBV5-1 and TRBJ2-7; 9 bases map to TRBD2. CDR1 SGHRS and CDR2 YFSETQ come from the germline V gene. CDR3 length: 16 residues. Trimming at V came to 0 bases and at J to 5 bases, leaving 9 bases not matched to a gene. The CDR3 nucleotides read TGCGCCAGCAGCTTGGGAGGGCGGGAGGGCCTCCACGAGCAGTACTTC. It translates to CASSLGGREGLHEQYF.

This chain connects TRBV7-9 to TRBJ2-7, with D possibly matching TRBD2 (6 bases). CDR3 size: 13 residues. Trimming shortened V by 1 base and J by 5 bases, and 9 bases separated the two germline ends. Germline V gene lookup returns CDR1 SEHNR and CDR2 FQNEAQ (reference sequence). CDR3 sequence (DNA): TGTGCCAGCAGCTTAGAACGGGAGAACGAGCAGTACTTC. Translating gives CASSLERENEQYF.

The chain joins TRBV25-1 to TRBJ1-2; D ambiguous. Trimming stripped 5 bases from V and 7 bases from J, with 14 bases between. This CDR3 spans 13 amino acids. Germline values: CDR1 MGHDK, CDR2 SYGVNS. CDR3 nucleotides: TGTGCCAGCAGTCTCGGTGCGCCCGGTGGCTACACCTTC. Translating it yields CASSLGAPGGYTF.

The V gene is TRBV15, the J gene TRBJ2-5; D ambiguous. Trimming pared 0 bases from V and 4 bases from J, leaving 3 bases between. This CDR3 spans 12 amino acids. The germline gives CDR1 LNHNV, CDR2 YYDKDF (reference sequence). Here the CDR3 DNA reads TGTGCCACCAGCAGAGATAGAGAGACCCAGTACTTC. Protein: CATSRDRETQYF.

The chain uses TRBV7-2 and TRBJ1-4; TRBD1 is a possible D gene (5 bases). Germline loops: CDR1 SGHTA, CDR2 FQGNSA. Trimming took 4 bases from V and 8 from J, leaving 14 bases between them. CDR3 length: 14 residues. The CDR3 is CASSSDTGREKLFF. The CDR3 region has the DNA TGTGCCAGCAGCTCGGACACCGGACGGGAAAAACTGTTTTTT.

The CDR3 reads CASSPTGGFPNYGYTF. The DNA for the CDR3 is TGTGCCAGCAGCCCGACAGGGGGCTTCCCTAACTATGGCTACACCTTC. The chain couples TRBV7-9 to TRBJ1-2, with 10 bases fitting TRBD1. CDR3 length: 16 amino acids. In germline, CDR1 is SEHNR, CDR2 FQNEAQ (reference sequence). V lost 5 bases to trimming and J lost 0 bases; unmatched junction nucleotides: 6. Supplemented by reference TRBV7-9 and TRBJ1-2, the full variable domain reads DTGVSQNPRHKITKRGQNVTFRCDPISEHNRLYWYRQTLGQGPEFLTYFQNEAQLEKSRLLSDRFSAERPKGSFSTLEIQRTEQGDSAMYLCASSPTGGFPNYGYTFGSGTRLTVV.

This chain joins TRBV28 and TRBJ1-5; weak D call: TRBD1 (5 bases). The germline gives CDR1 MDHEN, CDR2 SYDVKM. V dropped 5 bases and J dropped 1 base, with 15 bases sitting between them. This CDR3 has 16 residues. The CDR3 sequence: CASSTRSGRSNQPQHF. Here the CDR3 DNA reads TGTGCCAGCAGTACGCGTTCAGGGAGGAGCAATCAGCCCCAGCATTTT.

This rearrangement joins TRBV15 to TRBJ2-5; 8 nucleotides agree with TRBD2. The CDR3 is made up of 16 amino acids. CDR1 is LNHNV, CDR2 YYDKDF, per germline (reference sequence). The V and J ends lost 6 bases and 1 base, in that order; junction bases with no gene match: 10. In nucleotides, the CDR3 is TGTGCCACCAGTAGGAGCGGGGGCCAGGGCCAAGAGACCCAGTACTTC. This sequence encodes CATSRSGGQGQETQYF.

The rearrangement joins TRBV7-6 to TRBJ1-4, with D tentatively TRBD1 (6 bases). The V gene's germline CDR1 is SGHVS and CDR2 FNYEAQ. CDR3 size: 15 residues. Trimming pared 2 bases from V and 13 bases from J, leaving 20 bases between. CDR3: CASSLWGGGGKGLFF. The DNA for the CDR3 is TGTGCCAGCAGCTTATGGGGGGGCGGAGGAAAAGGACTGTTTTTT.

The chain has TRBV19 and TRBJ1-2, with D perhaps matching TRBD1 (5 bases). The CDR3 is 12 amino acids. The germline V gene encodes CDR1 LNHDA and CDR2 SQIVND (reference sequence). V shed 4 bases and J shed 8 bases, with 11 bases lying between them. CDR3 residues: CASSTPREGYTF. CDR3 nucleotides: TGTGCCAGTAGTACACCCAGGGAAGGCTACACCTTC. The whole variable domain, remainder taken from reference TRBV19 and TRBJ1-2, is DGGITQSPKYLFRKEGQNVTLSCEQNLNHDAMYWYRQDPGQGLRLIYYSQIVNDFQKGDIAEGYSVSREKKESFPLTVTSAQKNPTAFYLCASSTPREGYTFGSGTRLTVV.

This clone was seen only a few times. The gene calls are TRBV7-2 and TRBJ2-7; 8 nucleotides line up with TRBD2. Unmatched junction bases numbered 6, after V lost 8 bases and J lost 3 bases. Germline V gene sequence: CDR1 SGHTA, CDR2 FQGNSA. This CDR3 is built from 13 residues. CDR3 DNA: TGTGCCAGCGGTAGCGGGGAGTACTACGAGCAGTACTTC. It is translated as CASGSGEYYEQYF.

V usage is TRBV29-1 and J usage is TRBJ1-1, with D perhaps matching TRBD1 (6 bases). V lost 7 bases to trimming and J lost 6 bases, with 15 bases between them. Germline CDR1 reads SQVTM; CDR2 reads ANQGSEA. This CDR3 spans 12 amino acids. The CDR3 DNA follows: TGCAGCGCAGGACAGTACTCCGCTGAAGCTTTCTTT. Protein: CSAGQYSAEAFF. Full variable domain (remainder filled in from reference TRBV29-1 and TRBJ1-1): SAVISQKPSRDICQRGTSLTIQCQVDSQVTMMFWYRQQPGQSLTLIATANQGSEATYESGFVIDKFPISRPNLTFSTLTVSNMSPEDSSIYLCSAGQYSAEAFFGQGTRLTVV.

The chain carries TRBV29-1 and TRBJ1-4, with D tentatively TRBD1 (5 bases). The ends were cut back, 7 bases at V and 3 bases at J, with 9 bases in the middle. Germline V lookup: CDR1 SQVTM, CDR2 ANQGSEA. This CDR3 is built from 12 residues. The CDR3, as DNA: TGCAGCGGGGAAGGGGCTAATGAAAAACTGTTTTTT. Translation gives CSGEGANEKLFF.

This clone was seen only a few times. The chain links TRBV4-2 to TRBJ1-4; D call uncertain. The V end lost 1 base, the J end lost 3 bases, and 6 bases lay between the germline ends. The CDR3 totals 14 residues. Germline CDR1 reads LGHNA; CDR2 reads YNFKEQ. The CDR3 reads CASSQAEANEKLFF. In nucleotides, the CDR3 is TGTGCCAGCAGCCAAGCTGAGGCTAATGAAAAACTGTTTTTT.

The V gene is TRBV4-2, the J gene TRBJ1-2, with D perhaps matching TRBD1 (5 bases). This CDR3 is 16 amino acids long. Trimming stripped 4 bases from V and 6 bases from J, with 21 bases between. Germline V gene data show CDR1 as LGHNA and CDR2 as YNFKEQ. CDR3 region: CASSPGAIGGSDGYTF. As DNA, the CDR3 is TGTGCCAGCAGCCCCGGGGCGATTGGGGGGTCGGATGGCTACACCTTC.

The rearrangement uses TRBV13 and TRBJ1-1; no clear D. CDR1 and CDR2 (germline): PRHDT, FYEKMQ (reference sequence). This CDR3 spans 15 amino acids. Trimming took off 2 bases at V and 6 bases at J, with 16 bases between the two ends. The CDR3 nucleotides read TGTGCCAGCAGCTTACTCGAGGCCCCTCTTTCTGAAGCTTTCTTT. This sequence encodes CASSLLEAPLSEAFF.

This CDR3 reads CASSRRGQGDGYTF. The DNA for the CDR3 is TGTGCCAGCAGCCGTCGTGGGCAGGGGGATGGCTACACCTTC. V is TRBV11-2 and J is TRBJ1-2; TRBD1 agrees at 7 bases. V trimming: 5 bases; J trimming: 6 bases; junction bases outside the gene matches: 9. The CDR3 is 14 amino acids. Germline V gene lookup returns CDR1 SGHAT and CDR2 FQNNGV.

The chain combines TRBV28 with TRBJ1-2; maybe TRBD1 (5 bases). Germline CDR1 MDHEN, CDR2 SYDVKM. The CDR3 loop spans 13 amino acids. V lost 3 bases to trimming and J lost 4 bases, with 9 bases between them. The CDR3 reads CASSFGHTYGYTF. The DNA of the CDR3 is TGTGCCAGCAGTTTTGGACACACCTATGGCTACACCTTC.

By share of the sample, this clone is medium-sized. The J gene is TRBJ2-5, the V gene TRBV19, with 12 nucleotides matching TRBD2. V trimming: 5 bases; J trimming: 1 base; junction bases outside the gene matches: 5. The CDR3 is made up of 16 amino acids. CDR1 and CDR2 (germline): LNHDA, SQIVND (reference sequence). The CDR3 DNA is TGTGCCAGTAGTCCCGGGGGACTAGCGGGCCAAGAGACCCAGTACTTC. Protein: CASSPGGLAGQETQYF.

CDR3 loop: CSVEWGREQYF. DNA of the CDR3: TGCAGCGTTGAATGGGGCCGGGAGCAGTACTTC. The V and J genes are TRBV29-1 and TRBJ2-7, with TRBD1 as a possible D gene (5 bases). The CDR3 runs 11 residues. The germline V gene has CDR1 SQVTM and CDR2 ANQGSEA. Trimming removed 2 bases from V and 7 bases from J, with 9 bases in between.

The table lists this clone with a few counts. J is TRBJ1-1 and V is TRBV10-3; the match to TRBD1 covers 8 bases. Per germline, CDR1 ENHRY and CDR2 SYGVKD. This CDR3 contains 18 residues. Trimming at V came to 4 bases and at J to 1 base, leaving 14 bases not matched to a gene. As DNA, the CDR3 is TGTGCCATCAGTGGGAGGACAGGGAAGGGAGTGCGGAACACTGAAGCTTTCTTT. As protein: CAISGRTGKGVRNTEAFF.

The chain joins TRBV9 to TRBJ1-2; D is possibly TRBD1 (6 bases). Germline V gives CDR1 SGDLS, CDR2 YYNGEE. V was shortened by 0 bases and J by 5 bases, with 14 bases between the two germline ends. The CDR3 spans 15 residues. CDR3 sequence (DNA): TGTGCCAGCAGCGTAGACGACAGGACCTCTTATGGCTACACCTTC. Protein product: CASSVDDRTSYGYTF.

In this sample, this clone turned up a few times. This sequence joins TRBV28 and TRBJ1-6; the D gene is possibly TRBD1 (5 bases). V lost 8 bases and J lost 10, with 15 bases in between. Per the germline V gene, CDR1 is MDHEN and CDR2 is SYDVKM. This CDR3 spans 13 amino acids. Written as DNA, the CDR3 is TGTGCCAGCCTTAGGGGAACGGGCTCACCCCTCCACTTT. It specifies CASLRGTGSPLHF. The whole variable domain, filled in from reference TRBV28 and TRBJ1-6, reads DVKVTQSSRYLVKRTGEKVFLECVQDMDHENMFWYRQDPGLGLRLIYFSYDVKMKEKGDIPEGYSVSREKKERFSLILESASTNQTSMYLCASLRGTGSPLHFGNGTRLTVT.

This clone was picked up a small number of times. The chain links TRBV5-1 to TRBJ2-1; 9 bases agree with TRBD1. The CDR3 runs to 16 residues. Germline V CDR1 and CDR2: SGHRS, YFSETQ. The trim removed 4 bases at V and 8 bases at J, leaving 13 bases unmatched. The CDR3 is CASSQGRGQGLDEQFF. CDR3 DNA: TGCGCCAGCAGCCAAGGAAGGGGACAGGGTCTCGATGAGCAGTTCTTC. Filled out from reference TRBV5-1 and TRBJ2-1, the complete variable domain reads KAGVTQTPRYLIKTRGQQVTLSCSPISGHRSVSWYQQTPGQGLQFLFEYFSETQRNKGNFPGRFSGRQFSNSRSEMNVSTLELGDSALYLCASSQGRGQGLDEQFFGPGTRLTVL.

On this clone: At one boundary the junction diverges from the germline segment, which might be a read error. V usage is TRBV27 and J usage is TRBJ1-2, with TRBD1 as a possible D gene (5 bases). Germline loops: CDR1 MNHEY, CDR2 SMNVEV (reference sequence). This CDR3 contains 14 residues. The CDR3: CASGFGGTTGGYTF. DNA of the CDR3: TGTGCCAGCGGTTTCGGGGGGACTACTGGGGGCTACACCTTC.

This clone appeared once. The rearrangement uses TRBV13 and TRBJ1-4; weak D call: TRBD1 (5 bases). The V gene lost 6 bases and the J gene lost 8 bases, with 13 bases spanning the gap. The germline V gene encodes CDR1 PRHDT and CDR2 FYEKMQ (reference sequence). The CDR3 contains 13 residues. CDR3 coding DNA: TGTGCCAGCAGTTTTACAGGCGGCGAAAAACTGTTTTTT. It encodes CASSFTGGEKLFF.